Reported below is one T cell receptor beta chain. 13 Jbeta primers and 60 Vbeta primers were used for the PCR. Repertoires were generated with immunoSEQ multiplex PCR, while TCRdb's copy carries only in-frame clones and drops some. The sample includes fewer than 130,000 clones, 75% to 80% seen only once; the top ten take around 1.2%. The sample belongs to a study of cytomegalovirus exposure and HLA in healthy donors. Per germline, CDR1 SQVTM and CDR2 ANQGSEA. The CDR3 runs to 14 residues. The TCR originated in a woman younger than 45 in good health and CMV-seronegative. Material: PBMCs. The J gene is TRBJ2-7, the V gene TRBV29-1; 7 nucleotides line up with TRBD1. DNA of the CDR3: TGCAACAAAGAGGGGGCGCCTCGTGGGTACGAGCAGTACTTC. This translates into CNKEGAPRGYEQYF.